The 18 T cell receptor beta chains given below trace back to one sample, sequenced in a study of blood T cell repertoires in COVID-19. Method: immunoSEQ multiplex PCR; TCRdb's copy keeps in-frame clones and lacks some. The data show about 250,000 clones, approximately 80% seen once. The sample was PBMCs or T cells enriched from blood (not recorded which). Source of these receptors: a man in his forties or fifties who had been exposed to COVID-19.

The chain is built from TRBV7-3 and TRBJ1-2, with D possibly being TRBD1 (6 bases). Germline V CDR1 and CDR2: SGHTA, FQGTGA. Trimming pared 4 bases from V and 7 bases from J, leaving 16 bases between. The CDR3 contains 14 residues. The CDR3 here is CASSSSRGSGGYTF. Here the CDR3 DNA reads TGTGCCAGCAGCTCCTCCAGGGGAAGTGGTGGCTACACCTTC.

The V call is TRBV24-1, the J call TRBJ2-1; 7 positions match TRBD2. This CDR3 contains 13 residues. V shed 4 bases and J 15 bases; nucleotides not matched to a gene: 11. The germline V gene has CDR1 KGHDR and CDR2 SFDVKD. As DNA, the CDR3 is TGTGCCACCAGTGACGAACTTCTAGCGGAACTGTTCTTC. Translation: CATSDELLAELFF.

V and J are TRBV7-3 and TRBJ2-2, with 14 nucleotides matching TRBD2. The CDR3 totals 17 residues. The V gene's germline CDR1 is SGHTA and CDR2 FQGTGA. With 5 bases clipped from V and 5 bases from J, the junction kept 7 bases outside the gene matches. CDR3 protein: CASSQRTSGRQTGELFF. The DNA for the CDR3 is TGTGCCAGCAGCCAACGGACTAGCGGGAGGCAAACCGGGGAGCTGTTTTTT.

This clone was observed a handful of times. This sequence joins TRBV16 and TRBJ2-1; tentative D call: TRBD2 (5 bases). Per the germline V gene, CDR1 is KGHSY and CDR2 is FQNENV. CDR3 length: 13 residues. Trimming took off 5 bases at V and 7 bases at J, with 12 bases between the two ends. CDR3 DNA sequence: TGTGCCAGCAGCGCTGACGGCGGGAATGAGCAGTTCTTC. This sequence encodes CASSADGGNEQFF.

The CDR3 here is CASSGVTGWTTEAFF. Here the CDR3 DNA reads TGTGCCAGCTCAGGTGTAACAGGGTGGACCACTGAAGCTTTCTTT. The chain combines TRBV18 with TRBJ1-1; weak D call: TRBD1 (6 bases). V was trimmed by 5 bases and J by 4 bases, leaving 17 bases between them. The germline gives CDR1 KGHSH, CDR2 LQKENI. The CDR3 is made up of 15 amino acids.

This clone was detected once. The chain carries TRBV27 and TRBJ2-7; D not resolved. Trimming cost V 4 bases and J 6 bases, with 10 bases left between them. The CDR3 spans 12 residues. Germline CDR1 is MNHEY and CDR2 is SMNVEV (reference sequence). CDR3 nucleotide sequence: TGTGCCAGCAGTTCTCTAGAAGCCGAGCAGTACTTC. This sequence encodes CASSSLEAEQYF.

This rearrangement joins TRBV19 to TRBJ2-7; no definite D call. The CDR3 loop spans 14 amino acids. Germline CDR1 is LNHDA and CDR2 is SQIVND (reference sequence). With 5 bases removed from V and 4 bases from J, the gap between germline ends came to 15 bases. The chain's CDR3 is CASSDLHVGYEQYF. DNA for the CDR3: TGTGCCAGTAGTGATTTACACGTCGGGTACGAGCAGTACTTC. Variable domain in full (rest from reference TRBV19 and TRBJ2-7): DGGITQSPKYLFRKEGQNVTLSCEQNLNHDAMYWYRQDPGQGLRLIYYSQIVNDFQKGDIAEGYSVSREKKESFPLTVTSAQKNPTAFYLCASSDLHVGYEQYFGPGTRLTVT.

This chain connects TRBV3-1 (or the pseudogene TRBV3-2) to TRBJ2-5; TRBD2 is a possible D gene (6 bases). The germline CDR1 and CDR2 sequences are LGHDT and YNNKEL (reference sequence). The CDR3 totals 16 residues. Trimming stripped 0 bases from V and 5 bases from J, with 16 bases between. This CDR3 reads CASSQEPAEGWETQYF. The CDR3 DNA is TGTGCCAGCAGCCAAGAACCGGCGGAGGGATGGGAGACCCAGTACTTC.

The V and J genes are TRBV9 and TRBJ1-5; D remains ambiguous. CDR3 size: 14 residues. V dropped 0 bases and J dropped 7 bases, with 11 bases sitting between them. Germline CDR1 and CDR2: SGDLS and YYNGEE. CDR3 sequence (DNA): TGTGCCAGCAGCGTAGACGGAGCCCTACAGCCCCAGCATTTT. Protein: CASSVDGALQPQHF.

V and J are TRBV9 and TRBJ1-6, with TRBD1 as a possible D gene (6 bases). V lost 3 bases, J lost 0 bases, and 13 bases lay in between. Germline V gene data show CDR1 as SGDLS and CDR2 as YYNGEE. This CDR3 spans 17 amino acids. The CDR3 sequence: CASSDEDRSSYNSPLHF. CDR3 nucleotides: TGTGCCAGCAGCGACGAAGACAGGAGCTCCTATAATTCACCCCTCCACTTT.

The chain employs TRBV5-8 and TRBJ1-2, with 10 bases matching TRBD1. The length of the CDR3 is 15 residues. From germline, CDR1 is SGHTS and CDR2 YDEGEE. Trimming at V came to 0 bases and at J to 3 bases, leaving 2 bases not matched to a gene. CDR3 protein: CASSLEGQGYYGYTF. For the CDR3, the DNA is TGTGCCAGCAGCTTGGAGGGACAGGGGTACTATGGCTACACCTTC.

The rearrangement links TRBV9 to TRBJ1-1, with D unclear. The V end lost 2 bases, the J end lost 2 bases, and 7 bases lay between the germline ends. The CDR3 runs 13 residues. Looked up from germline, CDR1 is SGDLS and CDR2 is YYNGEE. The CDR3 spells CASSVGSNTEAFF. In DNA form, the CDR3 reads TGTGCCAGCAGCGTGGGCAGTAACACTGAAGCTTTCTTT.

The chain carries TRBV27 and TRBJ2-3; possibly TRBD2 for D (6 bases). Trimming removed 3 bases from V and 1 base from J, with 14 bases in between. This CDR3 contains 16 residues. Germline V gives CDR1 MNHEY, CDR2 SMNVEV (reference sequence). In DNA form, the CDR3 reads TGTGCCAGCAGTTTTAGGCGGGGCGTTGGCACAGATACGCAGTATTTT. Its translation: CASSFRRGVGTDTQYF.

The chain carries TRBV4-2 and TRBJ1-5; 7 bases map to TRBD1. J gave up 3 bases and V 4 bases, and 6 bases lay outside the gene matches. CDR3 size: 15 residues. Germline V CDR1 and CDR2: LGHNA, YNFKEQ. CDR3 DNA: TGTGCCAGCAGCCCAACCGGGACAGCCAATCAGCCCCAGCATTTT. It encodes CASSPTGTANQPQHF.

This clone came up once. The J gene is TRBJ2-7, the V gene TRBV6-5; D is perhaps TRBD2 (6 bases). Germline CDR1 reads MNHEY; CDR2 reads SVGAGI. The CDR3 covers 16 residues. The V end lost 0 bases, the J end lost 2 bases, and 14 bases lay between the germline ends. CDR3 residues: CASSYSYSGATYEQYF. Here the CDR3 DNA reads TGTGCCAGCAGTTACTCGTATAGCGGAGCAACCTACGAGCAGTACTTC.

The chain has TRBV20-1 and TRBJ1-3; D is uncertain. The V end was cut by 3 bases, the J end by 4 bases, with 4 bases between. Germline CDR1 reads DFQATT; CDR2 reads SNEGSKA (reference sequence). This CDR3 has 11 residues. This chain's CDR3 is CSAREGNTIYF. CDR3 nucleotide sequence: TGCAGTGCTAGGGAGGGAAACACCATATATTTT.

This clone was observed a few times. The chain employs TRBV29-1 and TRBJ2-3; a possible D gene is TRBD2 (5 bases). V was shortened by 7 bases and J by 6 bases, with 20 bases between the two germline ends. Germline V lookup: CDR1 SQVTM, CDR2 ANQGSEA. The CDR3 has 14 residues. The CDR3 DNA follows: TGCAGCGCGAAACTAGTAGTAGGGCGCGATACGCAGTATTTT. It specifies CSAKLVVGRDTQYF.

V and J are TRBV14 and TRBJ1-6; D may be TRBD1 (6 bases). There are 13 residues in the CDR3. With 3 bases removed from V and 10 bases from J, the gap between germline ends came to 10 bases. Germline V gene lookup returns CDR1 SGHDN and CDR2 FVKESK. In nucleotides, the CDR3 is TGTGCCAGCAGCCACGGACAGAACTCACCCCTCCACTTT. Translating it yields CASSHGQNSPLHF.